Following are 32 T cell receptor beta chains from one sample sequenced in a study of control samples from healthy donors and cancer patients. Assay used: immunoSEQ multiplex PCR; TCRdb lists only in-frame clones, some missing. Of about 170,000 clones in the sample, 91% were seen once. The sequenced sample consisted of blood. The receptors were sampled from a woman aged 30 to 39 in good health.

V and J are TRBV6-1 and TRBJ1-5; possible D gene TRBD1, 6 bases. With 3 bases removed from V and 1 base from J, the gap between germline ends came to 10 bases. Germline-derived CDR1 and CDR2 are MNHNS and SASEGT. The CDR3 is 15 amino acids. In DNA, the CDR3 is TGTGCCAGCAGTGAGGGAAGGGGGAGCAATCAGCCCCAGCATTTT. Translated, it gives CASSEGRGSNQPQHF.

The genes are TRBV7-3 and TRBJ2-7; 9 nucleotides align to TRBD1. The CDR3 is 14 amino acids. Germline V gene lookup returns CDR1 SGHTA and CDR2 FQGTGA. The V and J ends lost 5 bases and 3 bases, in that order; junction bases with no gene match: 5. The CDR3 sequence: CASSQGQGNYEQYF. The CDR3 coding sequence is TGTGCCAGCAGCCAGGGACAGGGCAACTACGAGCAGTACTTC.

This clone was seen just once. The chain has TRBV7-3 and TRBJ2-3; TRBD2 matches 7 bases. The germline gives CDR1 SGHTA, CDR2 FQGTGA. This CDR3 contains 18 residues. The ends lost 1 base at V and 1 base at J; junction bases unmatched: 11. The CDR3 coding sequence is TGTGCCAGCAGCTTAAACCCCGCCGGTGCGGGGGGCACAGATACGCAGTATTTT. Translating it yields CASSLNPAGAGGTDTQYF.

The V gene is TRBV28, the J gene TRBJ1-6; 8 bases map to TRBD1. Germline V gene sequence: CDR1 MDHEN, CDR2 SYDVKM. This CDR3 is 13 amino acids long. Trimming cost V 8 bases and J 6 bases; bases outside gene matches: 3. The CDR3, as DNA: TGTGCCAGCCAGGGGGCGGGTAATTCACCCCTCCACTTT. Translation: CASQGAGNSPLHF.

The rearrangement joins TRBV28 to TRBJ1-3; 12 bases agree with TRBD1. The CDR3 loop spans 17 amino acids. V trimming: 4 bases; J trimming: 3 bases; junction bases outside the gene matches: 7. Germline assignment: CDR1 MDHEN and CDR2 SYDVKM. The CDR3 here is CASSSPGTGGGGNTIYF. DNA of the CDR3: TGTGCCAGCAGTTCCCCCGGGACAGGGGGCGGTGGAAACACCATATATTTT.

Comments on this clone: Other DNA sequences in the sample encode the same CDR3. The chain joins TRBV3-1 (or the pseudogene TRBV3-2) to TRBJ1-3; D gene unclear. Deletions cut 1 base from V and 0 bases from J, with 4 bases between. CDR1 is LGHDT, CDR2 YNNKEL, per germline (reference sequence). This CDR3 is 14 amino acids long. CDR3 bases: TGTGCCAGCAGCCAAGCCAGCTCTGGAAACACCATATATTTT. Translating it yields CASSQASSGNTIYF.

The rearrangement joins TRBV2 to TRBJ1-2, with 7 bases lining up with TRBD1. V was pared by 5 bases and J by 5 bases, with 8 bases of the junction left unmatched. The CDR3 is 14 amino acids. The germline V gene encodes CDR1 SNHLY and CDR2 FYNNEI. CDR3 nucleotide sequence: TGTGCCAGCAGTAACCGGGACAGTGGATATGGCTACACCTTC. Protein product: CASSNRDSGYGYTF.

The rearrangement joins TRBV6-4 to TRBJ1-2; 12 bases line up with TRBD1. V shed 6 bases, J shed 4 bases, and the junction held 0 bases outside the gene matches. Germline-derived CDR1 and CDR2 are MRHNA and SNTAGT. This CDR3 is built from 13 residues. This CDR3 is CASRGQGAYGYTF. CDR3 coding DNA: TGTGCCAGCAGGGGACAGGGGGCCTATGGCTACACCTTC.

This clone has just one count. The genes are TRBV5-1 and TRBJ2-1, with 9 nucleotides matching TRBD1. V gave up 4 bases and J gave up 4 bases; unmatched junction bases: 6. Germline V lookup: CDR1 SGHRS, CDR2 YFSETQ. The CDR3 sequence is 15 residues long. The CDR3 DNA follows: TGCGCCAGCAGCACGGGGACAGGGCTTTACAATGAGCAGTTCTTC. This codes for CASSTGTGLYNEQFF.

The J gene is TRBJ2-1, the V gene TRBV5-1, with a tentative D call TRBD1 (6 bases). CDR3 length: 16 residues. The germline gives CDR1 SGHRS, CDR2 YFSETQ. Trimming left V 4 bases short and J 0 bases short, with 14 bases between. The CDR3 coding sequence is TGCGCCAGCAGCCTCCGGACAGCCAGCTCCTACAATGAGCAGTTCTTC. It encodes CASSLRTASSYNEQFF.

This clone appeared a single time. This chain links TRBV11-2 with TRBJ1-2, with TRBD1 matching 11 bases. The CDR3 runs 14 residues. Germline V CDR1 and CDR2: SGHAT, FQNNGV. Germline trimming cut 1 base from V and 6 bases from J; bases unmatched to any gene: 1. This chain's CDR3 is CASSLGDRGDGYTF. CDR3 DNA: TGTGCCAGCAGCTTAGGGGACAGGGGGGATGGCTACACCTTC.

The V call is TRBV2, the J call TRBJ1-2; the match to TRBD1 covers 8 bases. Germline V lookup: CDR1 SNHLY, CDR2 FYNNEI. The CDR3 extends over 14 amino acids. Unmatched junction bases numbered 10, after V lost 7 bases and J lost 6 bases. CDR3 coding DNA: TGTGCCAGCACAGGTGACAGGGGCGATAATGGCTACACCTTC. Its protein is CASTGDRGDNGYTF.

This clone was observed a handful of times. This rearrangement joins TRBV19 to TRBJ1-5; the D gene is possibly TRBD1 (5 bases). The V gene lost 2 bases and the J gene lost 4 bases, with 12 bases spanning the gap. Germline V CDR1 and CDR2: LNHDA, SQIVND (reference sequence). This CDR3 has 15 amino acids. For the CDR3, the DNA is TGTGCCAGTAGTATAATCAGGGTCGTGAATCAGCCCCAGCATTTT. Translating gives CASSIIRVVNQPQHF.

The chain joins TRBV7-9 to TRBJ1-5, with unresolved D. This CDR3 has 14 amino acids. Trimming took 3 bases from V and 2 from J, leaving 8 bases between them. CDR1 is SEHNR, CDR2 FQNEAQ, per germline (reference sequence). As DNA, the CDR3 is TGTGCCAGCAGCTTGGAGGGTGGCAATCAGCCCCAGCATTTT. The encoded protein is CASSLEGGNQPQHF.

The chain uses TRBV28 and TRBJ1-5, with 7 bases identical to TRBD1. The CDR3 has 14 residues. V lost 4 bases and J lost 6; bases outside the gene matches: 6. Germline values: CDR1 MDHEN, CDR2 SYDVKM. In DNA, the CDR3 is TGTGCCAGCAGTTGGGAGGACAGGCCTCAGCCCCAGCATTTT. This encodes CASSWEDRPQPQHF. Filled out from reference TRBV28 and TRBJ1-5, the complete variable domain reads DVKVTQSSRYLVKRTGEKVFLECVQDMDHENMFWYRQDPGLGLRLIYFSYDVKMKEKGDIPEGYSVSREKKERFSLILESASTNQTSMYLCASSWEDRPQPQHFGDGTRLSIL.

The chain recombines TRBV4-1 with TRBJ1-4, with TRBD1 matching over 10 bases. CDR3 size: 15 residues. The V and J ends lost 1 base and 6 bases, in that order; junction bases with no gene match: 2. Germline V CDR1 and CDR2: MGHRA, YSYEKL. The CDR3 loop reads CASSQGGTGDEKLFF. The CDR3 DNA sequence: TGCGCCAGCAGCCAAGGCGGGACAGGGGATGAAAAACTGTTTTTT.

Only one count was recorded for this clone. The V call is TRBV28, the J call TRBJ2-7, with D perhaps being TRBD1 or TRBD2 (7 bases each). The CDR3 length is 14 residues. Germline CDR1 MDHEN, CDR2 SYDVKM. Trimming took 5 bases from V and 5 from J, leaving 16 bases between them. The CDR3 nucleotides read TGTGCCAGCAGTCTTCCAGGGGGGGGAGACGAGCAGTACTTC. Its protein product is CASSLPGGGDEQYF.

The DNA of the CDR3 is TGTGCCAGCAGTTCCCGGACAGGGGGGTATGGCTACACCTTC. It encodes CASSSRTGGYGYTF. This rearrangement joins TRBV6-5 to TRBJ1-2; the match to TRBD1 covers 10 bases. V dropped 4 bases and J dropped 5; count of bases not matched to a gene: 4. CDR3 length: 14 residues. CDR1 and CDR2 from the germline V gene are MNHEY and SVGAGI.

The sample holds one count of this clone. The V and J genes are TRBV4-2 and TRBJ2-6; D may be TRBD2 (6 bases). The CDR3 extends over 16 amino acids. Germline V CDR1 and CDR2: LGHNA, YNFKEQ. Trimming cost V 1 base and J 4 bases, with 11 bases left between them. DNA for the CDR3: TGTGCCAGCAGCCAAGTTGGAGGGTCCGGGGCCAACGTCCTGACTTTC. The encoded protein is CASSQVGGSGANVLTF.

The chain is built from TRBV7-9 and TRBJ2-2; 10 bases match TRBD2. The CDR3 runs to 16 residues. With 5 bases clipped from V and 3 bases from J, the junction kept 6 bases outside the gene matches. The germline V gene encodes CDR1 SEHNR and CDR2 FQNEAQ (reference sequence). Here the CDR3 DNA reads TGTGCCAGCAGCCCCCGGACTAGCGGATACACCGGGGAGCTGTTTTTT. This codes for CASSPRTSGYTGELFF.

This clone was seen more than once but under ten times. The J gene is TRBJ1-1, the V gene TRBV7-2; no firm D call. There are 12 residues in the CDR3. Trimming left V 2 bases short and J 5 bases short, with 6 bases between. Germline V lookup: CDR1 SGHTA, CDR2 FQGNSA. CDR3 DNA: TGTGCCAGCAGCTTATATAGGACTGAAGCTTTCTTT. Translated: CASSLYRTEAFF. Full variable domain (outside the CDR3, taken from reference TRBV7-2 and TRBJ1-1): GAGVSQSPSNKVTEKGKDVELRCDPISGHTALYWYRQSLGQGLEFLIYFQGNSAPDKSGLPSDRFSAERTGGSVSTLTIQRTQQEDSAVYLCASSLYRTEAFFGQGTRLTVV.

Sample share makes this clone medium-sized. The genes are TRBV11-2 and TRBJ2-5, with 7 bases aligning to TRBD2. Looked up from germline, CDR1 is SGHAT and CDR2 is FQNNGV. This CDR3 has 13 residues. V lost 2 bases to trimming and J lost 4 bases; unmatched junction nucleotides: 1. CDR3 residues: CASSLWGGETQYF. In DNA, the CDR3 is TGTGCCAGCAGCTTATGGGGGGGAGAGACCCAGTACTTC.

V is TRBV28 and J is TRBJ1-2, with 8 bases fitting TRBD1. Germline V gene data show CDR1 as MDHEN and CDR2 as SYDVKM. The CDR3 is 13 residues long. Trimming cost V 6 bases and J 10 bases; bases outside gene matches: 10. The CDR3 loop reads CASRMTGVFFYTF. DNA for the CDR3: TGTGCCAGCAGGATGACAGGGGTATTTTTCTACACCTTC.

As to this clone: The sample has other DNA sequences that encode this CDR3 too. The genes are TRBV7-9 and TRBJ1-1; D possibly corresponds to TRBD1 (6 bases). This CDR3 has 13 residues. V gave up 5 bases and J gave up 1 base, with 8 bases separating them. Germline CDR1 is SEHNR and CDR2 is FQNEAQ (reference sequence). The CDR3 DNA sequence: TGTGCCAGCAGCCCGGGACAGAACACTGAAGCTTTCTTT. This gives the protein CASSPGQNTEAFF.

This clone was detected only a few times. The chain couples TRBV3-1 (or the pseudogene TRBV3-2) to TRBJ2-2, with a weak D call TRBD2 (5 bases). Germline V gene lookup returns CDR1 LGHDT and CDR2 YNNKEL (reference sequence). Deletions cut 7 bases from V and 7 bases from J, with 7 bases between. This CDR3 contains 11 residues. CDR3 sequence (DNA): TGTGCCAGCATCCGGGGCGGGGAGCTGTTTTTT. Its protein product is CASIRGGELFF.

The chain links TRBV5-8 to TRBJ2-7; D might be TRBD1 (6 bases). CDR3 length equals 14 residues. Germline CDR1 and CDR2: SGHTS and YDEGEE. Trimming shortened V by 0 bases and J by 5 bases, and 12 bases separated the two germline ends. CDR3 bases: TGTGCCAGCAGCTTGGGGCAGGGGTACAACGAGCAGTACTTC. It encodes CASSLGQGYNEQYF.

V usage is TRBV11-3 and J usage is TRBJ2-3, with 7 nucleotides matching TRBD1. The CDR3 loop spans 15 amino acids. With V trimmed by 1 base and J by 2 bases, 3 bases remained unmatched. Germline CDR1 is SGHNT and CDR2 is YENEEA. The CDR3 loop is CASSLGQGSTDTQYF. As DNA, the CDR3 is TGTGCCAGCAGCTTAGGACAGGGATCCACAGATACGCAGTATTTT. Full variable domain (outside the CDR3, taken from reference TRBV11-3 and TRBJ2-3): EAGVVQSPRYKIIEKKQPVAFWCNPISGHNTLYWYLQNLGQGPELLIRYENEEAVDDSQLPKDRFSAERLKGVDSTLKIQPAELGDSAVYLCASSLGQGSTDTQYFGPGTRLTVL.

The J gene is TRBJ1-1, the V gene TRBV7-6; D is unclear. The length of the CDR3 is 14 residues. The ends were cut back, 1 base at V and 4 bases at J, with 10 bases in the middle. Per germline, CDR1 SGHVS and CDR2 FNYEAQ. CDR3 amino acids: CASSLGSGITEAFF. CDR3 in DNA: TGTGCCAGCAGCTTAGGGTCCGGGATCACTGAAGCTTTCTTT.

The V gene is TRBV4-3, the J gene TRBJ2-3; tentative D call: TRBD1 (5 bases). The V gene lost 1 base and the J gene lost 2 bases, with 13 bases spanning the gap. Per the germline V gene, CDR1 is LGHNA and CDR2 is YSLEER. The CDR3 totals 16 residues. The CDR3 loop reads CASSQGFLRATDTQYF. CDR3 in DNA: TGCGCCAGCAGCCAAGGTTTTCTCAGGGCCACAGATACGCAGTATTTT.

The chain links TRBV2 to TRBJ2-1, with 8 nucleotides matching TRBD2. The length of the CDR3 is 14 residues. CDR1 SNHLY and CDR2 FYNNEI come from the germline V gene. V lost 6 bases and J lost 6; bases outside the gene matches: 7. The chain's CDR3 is CASRAILAANEQFF. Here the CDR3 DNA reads TGTGCCAGCAGGGCTATACTAGCGGCCAATGAGCAGTTCTTC.

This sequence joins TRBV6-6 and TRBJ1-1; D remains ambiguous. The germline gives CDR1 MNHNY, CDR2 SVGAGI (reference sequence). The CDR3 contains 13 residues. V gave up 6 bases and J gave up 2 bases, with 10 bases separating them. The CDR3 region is CASRTTVNTEAFF. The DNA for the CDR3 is TGTGCCAGCAGGACCACAGTAAACACTGAAGCTTTCTTT.

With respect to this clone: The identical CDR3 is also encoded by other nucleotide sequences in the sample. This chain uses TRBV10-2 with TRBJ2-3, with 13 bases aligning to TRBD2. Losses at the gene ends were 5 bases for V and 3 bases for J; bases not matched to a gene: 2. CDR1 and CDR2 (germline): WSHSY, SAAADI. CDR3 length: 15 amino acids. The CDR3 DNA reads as TGCGCCAGCAGTCTGACTAGCGGGGGGACAGATACGCAGTATTTT. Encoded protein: CASSLTSGGTDTQYF.